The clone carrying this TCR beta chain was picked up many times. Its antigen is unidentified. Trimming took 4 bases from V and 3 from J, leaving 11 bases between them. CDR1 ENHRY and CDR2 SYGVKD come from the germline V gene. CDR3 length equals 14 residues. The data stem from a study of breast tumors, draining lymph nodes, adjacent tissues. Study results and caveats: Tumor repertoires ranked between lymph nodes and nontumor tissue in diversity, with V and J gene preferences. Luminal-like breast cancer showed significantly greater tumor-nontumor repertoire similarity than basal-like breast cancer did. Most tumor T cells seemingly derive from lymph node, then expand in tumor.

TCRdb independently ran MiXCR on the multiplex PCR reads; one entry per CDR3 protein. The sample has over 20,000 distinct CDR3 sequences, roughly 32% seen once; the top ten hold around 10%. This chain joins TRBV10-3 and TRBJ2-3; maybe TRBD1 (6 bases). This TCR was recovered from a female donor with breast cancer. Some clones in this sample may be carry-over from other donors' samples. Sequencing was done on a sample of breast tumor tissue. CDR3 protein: CAISGGRGTDTQYF. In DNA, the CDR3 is TGTGCCATCAGTGGTGGCAGGGGAACAGATACGCAGTATTTT.